This note documents a single T cell receptor (beta chain) sequence. Its antigen is unknown. This entry comes from a study of CD4 T cells in relation to SARS-CoV-2 and coronaviruses. The overall study: PBMCs were cultured with antigen for roughly 10 days before TCR beta sequencing. Of the patients, under 10 were male, a few female, two Hispanic.

Germline loops: CDR1 SEHNR, CDR2 FQNEAQ (reference sequence). The CDR3 loop spans 11 amino acids. Trimming shortened V by 5 bases and J by 13 bases, and 12 bases separated the two germline ends. For nine to ten days, around 100,000 sorted CD4+ cells grew with T cell-depleted PBMCs and CEF. Some clones are missing from TCRdb's copy, which holds only in-frame ones; the method was immunoSEQ multiplex PCR. The sample carries tens of thousands of clones, around 76% recorded once. Sequenced: memory CD4+ T cells from PBMCs, cultured in vitro. This receptor was obtained from an adult with COVID-19. This chain connects TRBV7-9 to TRBJ2-1; TRBD2 might be the D (5 bases). The CDR3 here is CASSRTHVQFF. The CDR3 DNA sequence: TGTGCCAGCAGCAGGACTCATGTTCAGTTCTTC.